This entry is about one T cell receptor beta chain. Looked up from germline, CDR1 is SGHDT and CDR2 is YYEEEE. The V and J ends lost 2 bases and 2 bases, in that order; junction bases with no gene match: 3. This CDR3 has 15 residues. This specimen comes from a study of cytomegalovirus exposure and HLA in healthy donors. Measured with immunoSEQ multiplex PCR; TCRdb has only the in-frame clones, and not every one. The sample includes about 110,000 clones, 88% seen only once; the top ten take about 1.8%. The origin of this receptor is a woman between 18 and 29 years old in good health and CMV-seropositive. This chain uses TRBV5-6 with TRBJ2-3, with 9 bases that match TRBD1. The sample comprised PBMCs. DNA of the CDR3: TGTGCCAGCAGCTTCTGGGACAGGGACACAGATACGCAGTATTTT. This translates into CASSFWDRDTDTQYF.